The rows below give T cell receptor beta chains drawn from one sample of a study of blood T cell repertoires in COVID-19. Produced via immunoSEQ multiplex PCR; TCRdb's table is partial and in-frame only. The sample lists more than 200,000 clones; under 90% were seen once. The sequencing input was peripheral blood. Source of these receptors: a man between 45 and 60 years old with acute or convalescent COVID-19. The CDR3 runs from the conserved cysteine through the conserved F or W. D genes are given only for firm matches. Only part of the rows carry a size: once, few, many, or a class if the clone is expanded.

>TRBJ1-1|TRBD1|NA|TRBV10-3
TGTGCCATCAGTGAGTCTAATACAGGGGGCCCTGAAGCTTTCTTT
CAISESNTGGPEAFF
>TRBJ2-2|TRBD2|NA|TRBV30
TGTGCCTGGAGTTTCCCGAGGCTAGCGGGGTTAACCGGGGAGCTGTTTTTT
CAWSFPRLAGLTGELFF
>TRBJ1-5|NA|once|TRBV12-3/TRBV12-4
TGTGCCAGCAGCACTCCCCATCAGCCCCAGCATTTT
CASSTPHQPQHF
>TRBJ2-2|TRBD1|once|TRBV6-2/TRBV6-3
TGTGCCAGCAGTTTCTTTATGGGGACAGGGGGCACCGGGGAGCTGTTTTTT
CASSFFMGTGGTGELFF
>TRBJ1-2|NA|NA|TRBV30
TGTGCCTGGAACGCCCTATCCGTATCCGGGGAGTACACCTTC
CAWNALSVSGEYTF
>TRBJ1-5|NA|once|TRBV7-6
TGTGCCAGCAGCTCCCTCAATCAGCCCCAGCATTTT
CASSSLNQPQHF
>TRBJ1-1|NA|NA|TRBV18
TGTGCCAGCTCACCCTCCCGAGGGATGAACACTGAAGCTTTCTTT
CASSPSRGMNTEAFF
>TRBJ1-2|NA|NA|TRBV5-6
TGTGCCAGCACCGACAGGTTAATCTATGGCTACACCTTC
CASTDRLIYGYTF
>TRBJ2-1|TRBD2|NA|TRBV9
TGTGCCAGCAGCGTCGGGGGGGAAAATGAGCAGTTCTTC
CASSVGGENEQFF
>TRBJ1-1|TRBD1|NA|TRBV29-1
TGCAGCGTCGTTGGACAGGGCAGAGCTTTCTTT
CSVVGQGRAFF
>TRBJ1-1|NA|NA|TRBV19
TGTGCCAGTAGTATAGATGGCAGGCAGAACACTGAAGCTTTCTTT
CASSIDGRQNTEAFF
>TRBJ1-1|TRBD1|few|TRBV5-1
TGCGCCAGCAGCACGGGACAGGGGAACACTGAAGCTTTCTTT
CASSTGQGNTEAFF
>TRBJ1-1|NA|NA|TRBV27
TGTGCCAGCAGTTTGGGGCTGGGCCTGGAAGCTTTCTTT
CASSLGLGLEAFF
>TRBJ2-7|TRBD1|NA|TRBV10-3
TGTGCCATCAGGACAGGGGGCGCCGAGCAGTACTTC
CAIRTGGAEQYF
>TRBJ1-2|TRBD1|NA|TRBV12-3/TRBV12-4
TGTGCCAGCAGGGGGACAGTAAACTATGGCTACACCTTC
CASRGTVNYGYTF
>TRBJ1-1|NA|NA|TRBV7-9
TGTGCCAGCAGCTTAGCGAATGGGGCTCCAGCTTTCTTT
CASSLANGAPAFF
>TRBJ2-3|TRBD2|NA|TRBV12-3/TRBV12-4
TGTGCCAGCAGGAGCCAGACTAGCGCAGAGCAGTATTTT
CASRSQTSAEQYF
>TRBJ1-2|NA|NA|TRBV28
TGTGCCAGCAGTTCCGCAGGGGCGGAAGGCTATGGCTACACCTTC
CASSSAGAEGYGYTF
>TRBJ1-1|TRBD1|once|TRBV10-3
TGTGCCATCATGGGACAGGGTGATGAAGCTTTCTTT
CAIMGQGDEAFF
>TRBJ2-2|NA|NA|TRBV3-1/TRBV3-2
TGTGCCAGCAGCCAGCTAAACACCGGGGAGCTGTTTTTT
CASSQLNTGELFF
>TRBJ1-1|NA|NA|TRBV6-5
TGTGCCAGCAGACCCGTGAGGGCGGACACTGAAGCTTTCTTT
CASRPVRADTEAFF
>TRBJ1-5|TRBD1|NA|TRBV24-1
TGTGCCACCAGTGACAGAACAGGGGATTTGGGTAGCAATCAGCCCCAGCATTTT
CATSDRTGDLGSNQPQHF
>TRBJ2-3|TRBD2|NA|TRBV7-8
TGTGCCAGCAGCTTAGCGCGGGGGGGCCCTAGCACAGATACGCAGTATTTT
CASSLARGGPSTDTQYF
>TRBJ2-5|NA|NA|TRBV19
TGTGCCAGTAGACCCGGGTCCTTAAGGGAGACCCAGTACTTC
CASRPGSLRETQYF
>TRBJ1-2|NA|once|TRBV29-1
TGCAGCGCCCCACAGGGTTGGGGGGGCTACACCTTC
CSAPQGWGGYTF
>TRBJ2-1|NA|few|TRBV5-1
TGCGCCAGCAGATCGGAGGTTTACGAGCAGTTCTTC
CASRSEVYEQFF
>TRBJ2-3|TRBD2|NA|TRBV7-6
TGTGCCAGCAGCCCCCGGACTAGCGGGGCCGCAGATACGCAGTATTTT
CASSPRTSGAADTQYF
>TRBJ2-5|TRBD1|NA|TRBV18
TGTGCCAGCTCACCTTACTCCGGGACAGGGGATAAGGAGACCCAGTACTTC
CASSPYSGTGDKETQYF
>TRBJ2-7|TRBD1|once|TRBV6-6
TGTGCCAGCAGCCCACAGGGGGCCTGGGACGAGCAGTACTTC
CASSPQGAWDEQYF
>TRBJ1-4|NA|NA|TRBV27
TGTGCCAGCAGCCCCCGGGTTTATGAAAAACTGTTTTTT
CASSPRVYEKLFF
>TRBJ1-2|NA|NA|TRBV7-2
TGTGCCAGCAGCTTAGCGCGAACAGTGCCCTATGGCTACACCTTC
CASSLARTVPYGYTF
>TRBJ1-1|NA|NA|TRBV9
TGTGCCAGCTGCCCTGACAGGACTAACACTGAAGCTTTCTTT
CASCPDRTNTEAFF
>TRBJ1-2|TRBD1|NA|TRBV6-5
TGTGCCAGCAGTTCCACAGGGGACTATGGCTACACCTTC
CASSSTGDYGYTF
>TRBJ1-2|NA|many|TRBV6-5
TGTGCCAGCAGGCCTATCCAGGGCGCCTATGGCTACACCTTC
CASRPIQGAYGYTF
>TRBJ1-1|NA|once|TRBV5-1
TGCGCCAGCAGCGCAACAGGGAACACTGAAGCTTTCTTT
CASSATGNTEAFF
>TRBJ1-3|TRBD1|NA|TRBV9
TGTGCCAGCAGCAGAGGACAGGGGCGTTCTGGAAACACCATATATTTT
CASSRGQGRSGNTIYF
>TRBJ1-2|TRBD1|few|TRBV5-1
TGCGCCAGCAGCGCGCGGGACAGCAAAACTAACTATGGCTACACCTTC
CASSARDSKTNYGYTF
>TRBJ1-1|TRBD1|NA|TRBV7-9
TGTGCCAGCAGCTTAGGGGGACAGATGAACACTGAAGCTTTCTTT
CASSLGGQMNTEAFF
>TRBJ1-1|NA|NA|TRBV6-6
TGTGCCAGCGGACGGGGGAACACTGAAGCTTTCTTT
CASGRGNTEAFF
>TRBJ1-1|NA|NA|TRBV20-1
TGCAGTGCCACACAGGGCGCTGAAGCTTTCTTT
CSATQGAEAFF
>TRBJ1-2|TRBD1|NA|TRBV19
TGTGCCAGTAGTACACAGTTCCAAGGACAGGGGGCCCCTTACTATGGCTACACCTTC
CASSTQFQGQGAPYYGYTF
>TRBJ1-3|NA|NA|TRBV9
TGTGCCAGCAGCCGCTTTGACGGGGTCGGAGGAAACACCATATATTTT
CASSRFDGVGGNTIYF
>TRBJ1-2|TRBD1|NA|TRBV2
TGTGCCAGCAGAGACCAACACTGGAGGGGGCGGAGGTATGGCTACACCTTC
CASRDQHWRGRRYGYTF
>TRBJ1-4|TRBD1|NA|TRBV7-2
TGTGCCAGCAGCCCCCGACAGGGAGGAGATGAAAAACTGTTTTTT
CASSPRQGGDEKLFF
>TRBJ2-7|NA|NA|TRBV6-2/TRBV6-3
TGTGCCAGCAGTTACGCCGGCTACGAGCAGTACTTC
CASSYAGYEQYF
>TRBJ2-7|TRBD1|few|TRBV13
TGTGCCAGCAGCTTGACAGGGATAGCCTACGAGCAGTACTTC
CASSLTGIAYEQYF
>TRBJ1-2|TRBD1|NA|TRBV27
TGTGCCAGCAGTTTATCGAGACTCACAGGGGGCGTGAATGGCTACACCTTC
CASSLSRLTGGVNGYTF
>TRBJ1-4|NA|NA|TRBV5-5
TGTGCCAGCAGCTTGGTGGGTCAGGGAGGGTCTAATGAAAAACTGTTTTTT
CASSLVGQGGSNEKLFF
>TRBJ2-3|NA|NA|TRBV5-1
TGCGCCAGCAGCCGCCGTCGGGGCGGGGACACAGATACGCAGTATTTT
CASSRRRGGDTDTQYF
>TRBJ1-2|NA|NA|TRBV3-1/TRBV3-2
TGTGCCAGCAGCCAAGGGGTTGGGTCTAGTGGCTACACCTTC
CASSQGVGSSGYTF
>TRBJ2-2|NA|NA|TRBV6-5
TGTGCCCACGAGCTTCCGAACACCGGGGAGCTGTTTTTT
CAHELPNTGELFF
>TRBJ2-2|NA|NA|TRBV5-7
TGTGCCAGCAGCCCTGAGCGGAGGAACACCGGGGAGCTGTTTTTT
CASSPERRNTGELFF